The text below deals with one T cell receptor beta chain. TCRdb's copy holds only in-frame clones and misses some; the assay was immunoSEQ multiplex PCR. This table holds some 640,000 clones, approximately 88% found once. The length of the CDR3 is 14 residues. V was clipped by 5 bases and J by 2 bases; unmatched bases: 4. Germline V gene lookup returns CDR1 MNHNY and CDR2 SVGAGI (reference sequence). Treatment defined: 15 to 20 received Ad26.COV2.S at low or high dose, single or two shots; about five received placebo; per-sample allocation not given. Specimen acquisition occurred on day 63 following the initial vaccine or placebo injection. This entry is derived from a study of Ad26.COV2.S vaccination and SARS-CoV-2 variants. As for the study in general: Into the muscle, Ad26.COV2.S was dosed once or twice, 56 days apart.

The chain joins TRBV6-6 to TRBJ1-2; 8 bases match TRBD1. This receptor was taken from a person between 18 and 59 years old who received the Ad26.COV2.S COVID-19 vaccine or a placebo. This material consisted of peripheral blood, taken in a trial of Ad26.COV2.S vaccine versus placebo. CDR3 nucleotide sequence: TGTGCCAGCAGTACCGACAGGGGAAACTATGGCTACACCTTC. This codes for CASSTDRGNYGYTF.